This T cell receptor beta chain was documented in a study of regulatory T cells in long-lasting Graves disease. Looking at the study overall: A definition of persistent Graves' disease required over 5 years of antithyroid drugs plus positive TSH receptor antibodies. Study outcomes and limitations: Persistent Graves' cases showed lower TCR diversity than newly diagnosed cases. Authors noted too few samples as a limitation. It was in persistent disease that TRBV28, TRBJ1-2 and TRBJ2-5 were favored.

TCR beta libraries were built with iRepertoire HTBI primers and Arm-PCR of CDR3 regions. Using its own MiXCR run on the multiplex PCR reads, TCRdb lists one record per CDR3 protein. Among about 340,000 distinct CDR3 sequences listed, roughly 21% were seen once. This CDR3 has 18 amino acids. CDR1 and CDR2 from the germline V gene are SGHVS and FQNEAQ. V was pared by 6 bases and J by 2 bases, with 11 bases of the junction left unmatched. Time point defined: persistent/refractory GD, antithyroid drugs over 5 years with positive TRAb. The TCR library used RNA extracted from PBMCs. The table lists this clonotype with a few counts. Its target is unknown.

The receptor comes from a female donor with Graves disease. This specimen was peripheral blood mononuclear cells (PBMCs), taken when the disease was refractory, from a patient treated with antithyroid drugs. This chain joins TRBV7-8 and TRBJ1-5; 12 nucleotides match TRBD1. The CDR3 region is CASSRAGTGGAGNQPQHF. CDR3 in DNA: TGTGCCAGCAGTCGCGCCGGGACAGGGGGCGCGGGCAATCAGCCCCAGCATTTT.